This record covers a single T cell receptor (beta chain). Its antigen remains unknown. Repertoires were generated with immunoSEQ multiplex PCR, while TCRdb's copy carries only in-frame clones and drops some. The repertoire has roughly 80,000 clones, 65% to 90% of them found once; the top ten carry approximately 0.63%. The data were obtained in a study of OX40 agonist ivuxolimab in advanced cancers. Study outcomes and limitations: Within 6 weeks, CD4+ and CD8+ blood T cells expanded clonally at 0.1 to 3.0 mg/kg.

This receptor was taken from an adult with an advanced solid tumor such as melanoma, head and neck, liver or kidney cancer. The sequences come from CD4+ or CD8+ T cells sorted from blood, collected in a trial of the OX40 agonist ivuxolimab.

DNA of the CDR3: TGCGCCAGCAGCCATCAAGGACGCCGGTTAAGTATAGCTGAAGCTTTCTTT. Its translation: CASSHQGRRLSIAEAFF. V gene TRBV23-1 combines with J gene TRBJ1-1; unclear D gene. TRBV23-1 is treated as an ORF (open reading frame) with a function not yet certain. V lost 6 bases, J lost 6 bases, and 26 bases lay in between. This CDR3 comprises 17 residues.